The 30 T cell receptor beta chains reported below all come from one sample, sequenced in a study of shared clonotypes between healthy human individuals. The repertoire was sequenced with immunoSEQ multiplex PCR; TCRdb's copy has only in-frame clones and lacks some. The sample yields around 2,000,000 clones, around 96% seen once. Positive CCR7 selection of CD45RO-negative cells yielded the naive CD8 cells, and terminally differentiated effector memory CD45RA+ cells were excluded. The sample comprised naive CD8+ T cells sorted from blood. These receptors were collected from a man aged 18 to 30 in good health.

This clone was detected once. The V gene is TRBV19, the J gene TRBJ2-5, with 9 bases lining up with TRBD2. Trimming at V came to 3 bases and at J to 2 bases, leaving 7 bases not matched to a gene. CDR1 LNHDA and CDR2 SQIVND come from the germline V gene (reference sequence). This CDR3 comprises 16 residues. The chain's CDR3 is CASSIRGLALQETQYF. CDR3 DNA sequence: TGTGCCAGTAGTATTCGGGGACTAGCACTTCAAGAGACCCAGTACTTC.

The chain has TRBV27 and TRBJ2-1; 13 bases are shared with TRBD2. V lost 6 bases and J lost 0; bases outside the gene matches: 14. Germline assignment: CDR1 MNHEY and CDR2 SMNVEV (reference sequence). The CDR3 length is 20 residues. This CDR3 is CASRLSGLAGAESSYNEQFF. In nucleotides, the CDR3 is TGTGCCAGCAGACTCTCCGGACTAGCGGGAGCGGAGAGCTCCTACAATGAGCAGTTCTTC.

V and J are TRBV29-1 and TRBJ1-2; 9 nucleotides line up with TRBD1. The CDR3 consists of 15 residues. V was pared by 4 bases and J by 3 bases, with 9 bases of the junction left unmatched. Germline values: CDR1 SQVTM, CDR2 ANQGSEA. This chain's CDR3 is CSVVGQGPRDYGYTF. CDR3 coding DNA: TGCAGCGTTGTGGGACAGGGACCGCGTGACTATGGCTACACCTTC.

The chain couples TRBV10-1 to TRBJ2-3; weak D call: TRBD1 (6 bases). The CDR3 has 15 residues. Per germline, CDR1 WNHNN and CDR2 SYGVQD (reference sequence). V was cut by 2 bases and J by 3 bases, with 12 bases left in between. The CDR3 region is CASSESRGLTDTQYF. The CDR3 bases are TGCGCCAGCAGTGAGAGCAGGGGCCTGACAGATACGCAGTATTTT.

The chain employs TRBV5-1 and TRBJ2-7; D may be TRBD1 (6 bases). The V end was cut by 0 bases, the J end by 3 bases, with 16 bases between. The V gene's germline CDR1 is SGHRS and CDR2 YFSETQ. CDR3 length equals 16 residues. CDR3 residues: CASSLDLGQSYYEQYF. CDR3 sequence (DNA): TGCGCCAGCAGCTTGGACCTTGGACAGAGCTACTACGAGCAGTACTTC.

The rearrangement joins TRBV5-1 to TRBJ2-5; no firm D call. This CDR3 is 15 amino acids long. Trimming removed 0 bases at V and 5 bases at J, with 14 bases between. The germline V gene encodes CDR1 SGHRS and CDR2 YFSETQ. The CDR3 loop is CASSLEPGRQETQYF. The DNA of the CDR3 is TGCGCCAGCAGCTTGGAACCGGGCCGGCAGGAGACCCAGTACTTC.

The chain has TRBV2 and TRBJ2-1; D may be TRBD2 (5 bases). Germline CDR1 SNHLY, CDR2 FYNNEI. This CDR3 region has 14 residues. V was shortened by 6 bases and J by 0 bases, with 9 bases between the two germline ends. The CDR3 protein is CASREAVSYNEQFF. CDR3 nucleotides: TGTGCCAGCAGGGAGGCAGTCTCCTACAATGAGCAGTTCTTC.

The chain joins TRBV9 to TRBJ2-7, with D uncertain. Germline CDR1 is SGDLS and CDR2 is YYNGEE. There are 16 residues in the CDR3. V lost 0 bases to trimming and J lost 1 base, with 14 bases between them. The CDR3 DNA sequence: TGTGCCAGCAGCGTAGCGTCAAGCCCCTTTTCCTACGAGCAGTACTTC. It is translated as CASSVASSPFSYEQYF.

As regards this clone: At the DNA level, this CDR3 is encoded by other sequences in the same sample as well. This rearrangement joins TRBV13 to TRBJ2-7; no reliable D call. Per germline, CDR1 PRHDT and CDR2 FYEKMQ (reference sequence). The CDR3 is 12 residues long. With 5 bases removed from V and 2 bases from J, the gap between germline ends came to 7 bases. The CDR3 spells CASSLGAYEQYF. The CDR3 coding sequence is TGTGCCAGCAGCCTTGGGGCCTACGAGCAGTACTTC.

V is TRBV5-1 and J is TRBJ2-4, with a tentative D call TRBD1 (5 bases). The length of the CDR3 is 13 residues. V lost 0 bases and J 5 bases, leaving 6 bases between the germline ends. The germline CDR1 and CDR2 sequences are SGHRS and YFSETQ. The CDR3 protein is CASSLVGENIQYF. CDR3 in DNA: TGCGCCAGCAGCTTGGTAGGGGAAAACATTCAGTACTTC.

The V gene is TRBV2, the J gene TRBJ2-5; either TRBD1 or TRBD2 may fit D (5 bases each). The V end lost 3 bases, the J end lost 10 bases, and 18 bases lay between the germline ends. CDR3 length: 14 residues. Looked up from germline, CDR1 is SNHLY and CDR2 is FYNNEI. The CDR3 loop is CASSESLPGPDQYF. The CDR3 DNA sequence: TGTGCCAGCAGTGAGAGTCTCCCGGGGCCGGACCAGTACTTC.

V usage is TRBV28 and J usage is TRBJ2-3; TRBD2 is a possible D gene (6 bases). From germline, CDR1 is MDHEN and CDR2 SYDVKM. Trimming pared 5 bases from V and 3 bases from J, leaving 15 bases between. This CDR3 spans 15 amino acids. CDR3 nucleotide sequence: TGTGCCAGCAGTCCCTTTTTCGGGGGTACAGATACGCAGTATTTT. This translates into CASSPFFGGTDTQYF.

This clone was counted once. The CDR3 protein is CASSSGLAGGSYEQYF. Here the CDR3 DNA reads TGTGCCAGCAGTTCGGGACTAGCGGGAGGATCCTACGAGCAGTACTTC. This rearrangement joins TRBV6-6 to TRBJ2-7; 15 bases match TRBD2. Trimming at V came to 4 bases and at J to 1 base, leaving 2 bases not matched to a gene. Looked up from germline, CDR1 is MNHNY and CDR2 is SVGAGI (reference sequence). The CDR3 spans 16 residues.

The rearrangement joins TRBV9 to TRBJ1-1, with TRBD1 matching over 8 bases. The CDR3 spans 13 residues. V lost 4 bases, J lost 5 bases, and 4 bases stayed unmatched. Germline V lookup: CDR1 SGDLS, CDR2 YYNGEE. CDR3 bases: TGTGCCAGCAGCAACGACAGGGGTACTGAAGCTTTCTTT. This codes for CASSNDRGTEAFF. The entire variable domain, with the rest obtained from reference TRBV9 and TRBJ1-1, is as follows: DSGVTQTPKHLITATGQRVTLRCSPRSGDLSVYWYQQSLDQGLQFLIQYYNGEERAKGNILERFSAQQFPDLHSELNLSSLELGDSALYFCASSNDRGTEAFFGQGTRLTVV.

This clone showed up just once. V is TRBV6-5 and J is TRBJ1-1; no clear D gene. Trimming stripped 2 bases from V and 4 bases from J, with 14 bases between. Germline lookup yields CDR1 MNHEY and CDR2 SVGAGI. This CDR3 has 15 residues. CDR3 sequence: CASSYMLAGSTEAFF. The DNA of the CDR3 is TGTGCCAGCAGTTACATGCTGGCGGGGAGCACTGAAGCTTTCTTT.

Note on this clone: Different DNA sequences within this sample yield the same CDR3. The chain is built from TRBV6-5 and TRBJ2-7; TRBD2 agrees at 7 bases. Germline V lookup: CDR1 MNHEY, CDR2 SVGAGI. The V segment lost 0 bases and the J segment 7 bases; nucleotides outside the gene matches: 6. The CDR3 is made up of 14 amino acids. CDR3 protein: CASSYSVGDYEQYF. The DNA of the CDR3 is TGTGCCAGCAGTTACTCTGTTGGGGACTATGAGCAGTACTTC.

This clone was recorded once. V gene TRBV11-1 combines with J gene TRBJ2-7; D may be TRBD2 (6 bases). CDR3 length: 13 residues. Germline CDR1 SGHAT, CDR2 FQDESV (reference sequence). The V and J ends lost 7 bases and 6 bases respectively, with 16 bases between them. The CDR3 DNA reads as TGTGCCAGCACCTTTTTGATGGGGGGCGAGCAGTACTTC. This gives the protein CASTFLMGGEQYF.

This chain joins TRBV7-9 and TRBJ1-4; D unresolved. The CDR3 totals 14 residues. V was cut by 3 bases and J by 8 bases, with 13 bases left in between. Germline V CDR1 and CDR2: SEHNR, FQNEAQ (reference sequence). In DNA, the CDR3 is TGTGCCAGCAGCTTCGGCCTTGGAGACGAAAAACTGTTTTTT. This encodes CASSFGLGDEKLFF. Full variable domain (outside the CDR3, taken from reference TRBV7-9 and TRBJ1-4): DTGVSQNPRHKITKRGQNVTFRCDPISEHNRLYWYRQTLGQGPEFLTYFQNEAQLEKSRLLSDRFSAERPKGSFSTLEIQRTEQGDSAMYLCASSFGLGDEKLFFGSGTQLSVL.

This clone has only a few counts. The rearrangement links TRBV5-6 to TRBJ1-5; D not certain. Germline CDR1 and CDR2: SGHDT and YYEEEE. V shed 2 bases and J shed 3 bases, with 15 bases lying between them. The CDR3 runs to 16 residues. The CDR3 nucleotides are TGTGCCAGCAGCTTAGGACGAACTGGGGACAATCAGCCCCAGCATTTT. Protein: CASSLGRTGDNQPQHF.

The chain combines TRBV7-9 with TRBJ1-1, with D maybe TRBD1 (5 bases). The CDR3 is made up of 14 amino acids. CDR1 and CDR2 from the germline V gene are SEHNR and FQNEAQ (reference sequence). V was trimmed by 5 bases and J by 1 base, leaving 11 bases between them. CDR3 bases: TGTGCCAGCAGCCAACCGGGGGAGAACACTGAAGCTTTCTTT. Translation: CASSQPGENTEAFF.

The chain is built from TRBV9 and TRBJ1-1; D ambiguous. The germline gives CDR1 SGDLS, CDR2 YYNGEE. The CDR3 is 14 residues long. V lost 2 bases and J 0 bases, leaving 8 bases between the germline ends. The CDR3 DNA follows: TGTGCCAGCAGCGTCGGCAGGATGAACACTGAAGCTTTCTTT. This codes for CASSVGRMNTEAFF.

The rearrangement uses TRBV5-1 and TRBJ1-1; weak D call: TRBD1 (5 bases). The V gene lost 2 bases and the J gene lost 4 bases, with 15 bases spanning the gap. The CDR3 sequence is 15 residues long. CDR1 and CDR2 (germline): SGHRS, YFSETQ. The CDR3 reads CASSFWSGDSTEAFF. DNA of the CDR3: TGCGCCAGCAGCTTTTGGAGCGGAGACAGCACTGAAGCTTTCTTT.

The genes are TRBV10-1 and TRBJ2-5; D unresolved. CDR3 length equals 14 residues. Germline V gene data show CDR1 as WNHNN and CDR2 as SYGVQD (reference sequence). V dropped 0 bases and J dropped 2 bases, with 7 bases sitting between them. The CDR3 nucleotides are TGCGCCAGCAGTGAGTCGGTATGGCAAGAGACCCAGTACTTC. Its protein is CASSESVWQETQYF.

The gene calls are TRBV15 and TRBJ1-1, with 7 bases matching TRBD1. This CDR3 contains 13 residues. Unmatched junction bases numbered 3, after V lost 4 bases and J lost 4 bases. Germline assignment: CDR1 LNHNV and CDR2 YYDKDF (reference sequence). DNA of the CDR3: TGTGCCACCAGCATGGCAGGGGGCACTGAAGCTTTCTTT. As protein: CATSMAGGTEAFF.

Worth noting for this clone: The sample contains more than one DNA sequence encoding this CDR3. The V gene is TRBV6-5, the J gene TRBJ2-1, with D possibly called TRBD1 or TRBD2 (5 bases each). CDR3 length: 12 residues. CDR1 and CDR2 (germline): MNHEY, SVGAGI. V was clipped by 5 bases and J by 5 bases, with 7 bases between them. Here the CDR3 reads CASSRGDNEQFF. The CDR3 DNA reads TGTGCCAGCAGTAGAGGGGACAATGAGCAGTTCTTC.

Comment on this clone: Additional DNA sequences in this sample encode the identical CDR3. The rearrangement links TRBV6-5 to TRBJ2-6, with D unresolved. CDR1 MNHEY and CDR2 SVGAGI come from the germline V gene. The CDR3 is 14 residues long. The V gene lost 3 bases and the J gene lost 4 bases, with 7 bases spanning the gap. For the CDR3, the DNA is TGTGCCAGCAGTTATGCGGAGGGGGCCAACGTCCTGACTTTC. It codes for CASSYAEGANVLTF.

The genes are TRBV30 and TRBJ1-2; a weak D match, TRBD1 (6 bases). V lost 5 bases to trimming and J lost 9 bases, with 22 bases between them. This CDR3 comprises 14 residues. Germline V gene sequence: CDR1 GTSNPN, CDR2 SVGIG (reference sequence). The CDR3 here is CAWYTGMGKSSYTF. The CDR3 DNA is TGTGCCTGGTATACAGGGATGGGAAAGTCAAGCTACACCTTC.

Concerning this clone: The same CDR3 arises from other DNA sequences in this sample as well. This chain uses TRBV29-1 with TRBJ2-7; D not certain. The CDR3 runs 12 residues. Trimming stripped 4 bases from V and 2 bases from J, with 9 bases between. Per germline, CDR1 SQVTM and CDR2 ANQGSEA. The CDR3 region is CSVGHGPYEQYF. The CDR3 DNA reads TGCAGCGTTGGTCACGGGCCCTACGAGCAGTACTTC.

The chain recombines TRBV12-5 with TRBJ2-5; D call uncertain. Trimming stripped 2 bases from V and 3 bases from J, with 4 bases between. Per germline, CDR1 LGHNT and CDR2 FRNRAP. The CDR3 consists of 12 residues. The CDR3 DNA sequence: TGTGCTAGTGGTTTGCCGGAAGAGACCCAGTACTTC. It encodes CASGLPEETQYF.

The chain links TRBV9 to TRBJ2-3; 7 bases are shared with TRBD2. With V trimmed by 3 bases and J by 5 bases, 9 bases remained unmatched. Germline V CDR1 and CDR2: SGDLS, YYNGEE. The CDR3 totals 15 residues. Written as DNA, the CDR3 is TGTGCCAGCAGCGAAAGCGGGATGGGGTTAGATACGCAGTATTTT. Translating gives CASSESGMGLDTQYF.